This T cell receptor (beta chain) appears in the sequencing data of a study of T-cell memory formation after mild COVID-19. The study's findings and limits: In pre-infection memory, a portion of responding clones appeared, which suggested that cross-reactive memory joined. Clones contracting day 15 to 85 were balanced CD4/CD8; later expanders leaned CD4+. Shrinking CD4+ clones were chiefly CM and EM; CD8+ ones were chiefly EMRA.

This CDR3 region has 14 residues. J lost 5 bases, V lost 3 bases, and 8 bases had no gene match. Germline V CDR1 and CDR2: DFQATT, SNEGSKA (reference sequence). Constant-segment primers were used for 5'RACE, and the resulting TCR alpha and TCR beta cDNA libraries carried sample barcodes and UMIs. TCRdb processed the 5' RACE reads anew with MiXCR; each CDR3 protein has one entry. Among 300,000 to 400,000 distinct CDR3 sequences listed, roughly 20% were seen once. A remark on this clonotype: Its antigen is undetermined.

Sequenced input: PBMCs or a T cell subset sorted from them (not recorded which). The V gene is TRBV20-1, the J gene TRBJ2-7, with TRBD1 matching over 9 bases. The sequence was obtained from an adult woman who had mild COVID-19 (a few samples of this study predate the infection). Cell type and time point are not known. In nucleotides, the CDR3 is TGCAGTGCTAGGCCGGGACAGGGTATTAACGAGCAGTACTTC. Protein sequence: CSARPGQGINEQYF.